The T cell receptor (beta chain) described here comes from a study of T cell responses to AZD1222 COVID-19 vaccine. Overall study results and limits: Possibly, clonal diversity was underestimated; donors were largely white British and included more females.

As regards this clone: Its antigen is still unknown.

Per germline, CDR1 LNHDA and CDR2 SQIVND (reference sequence). The CDR3 runs 12 residues. The V and J ends lost 3 bases and 7 bases respectively, with 9 bases between them. Some clones are missing from TCRdb's copy, which holds only in-frame ones; the method was immunoSEQ multiplex PCR. The data hold roughly 150,000 clones, with roughly 90% observed a single time. This specimen was peripheral blood, taken 28 days after the second AZD1222 dose. The clonotype originates from an adult who received the AZD1222 COVID-19 vaccine. V is TRBV19 and J is TRBJ1-1; D gene ambiguous. CDR3 coding DNA: TGTGCCAGTAGTATGGTCAGGTATGAAGCTTTCTTT. Translated, it gives CASSMVRYEAFF.